This TCR beta chain was identified in a study of blood T cell repertoires in COVID-19. Patients of the Seattle cohort, enrolled during active infection, were followed longitudinally. Looked up from germline, CDR1 is SGHRS and CDR2 is YFSETQ. The CDR3 contains 15 residues. The V end lost 0 bases, the J end lost 6 bases, and 16 bases lay between the germline ends. In the original processing: Estimation of nucleated cell counts relied on the amplification of reference gene primers. Profiled with immunoSEQ multiplex PCR; TCRdb holds only in-frame clones, not every one. The D gene and trimming were derived from the DNA, and the V and J assignments and clone size from that table. The sample has around 300,000 clones, around 88% seen once; the top ten hold 1.5% to 2%.

The receptor was derived from a woman aged 25 to 45 with COVID-19, enrolled during active disease. V gene TRBV5-1 combines with J gene TRBJ2-7, with D maybe TRBD1 (5 bases). Specimen: peripheral blood. The chain's CDR3 is CASSLGTTSLGEQYF. The CDR3 DNA sequence: TGCGCCAGCAGCTTGGGGACAACTTCTCTCGGCGAGCAGTACTTC. Together with reference TRBV5-1 and TRBJ2-7, the CDR3 gives the full variable domain: KAGVTQTPRYLIKTRGQQVTLSCSPISGHRSVSWYQQTPGQGLQFLFEYFSETQRNKGNFPGRFSGRQFSNSRSEMNVSTLELGDSALYLCASSLGTTSLGEQYFGPGTRLTVT.